This TCR beta chain originates from a study of blood T cell repertoires in COVID-19. Study information: Nucleic acid was either cDNA or gDNA, and it came from T cells, B-cell-depleted T cells, or PBMCs.

The CDR3 runs to 14 residues. After removal of 8 bases from V and 6 bases from J, the junction contained 8 bases not matched to a gene. Germline V gene data show CDR1 as SNHLY and CDR2 as FYNNEI. The authors' processing: For nucleated cells, counts were estimated from reference gene primer amplification. TCRdb's copy holds only in-frame clones and misses some; the assay was immunoSEQ multiplex PCR. Clone size and the V and J calls come from that table; the DNA yielded D and trimming. The repertoire holds more than 250,000 clones, around 86% seen once, with 1% in the top ten. The TCR was taken from a man aged 50-60 years with active or convalescent COVID-19. Source material: peripheral blood. The rearrangement links TRBV2 to TRBJ1-4; 8 bases are a match to TRBD1. CDR3 residues: CASEADRVDEKLFF. As DNA, the CDR3 is TGTGCCAGCGAGGCGGACAGGGTCGATGAAAAACTGTTTTTT.